The rows below give T cell receptor beta chains drawn from one sample of a study of Tregs in tolerant kidney transplant recipients. TCRdb's copy holds only in-frame clones and misses some; the assay was immunoSEQ multiplex PCR. The data show around 63,000 clones, approximately 85% seen once. The material was Tregs from blood, obtained before the transplant. The receptors shown here come from a human donor who received a combined kidney and bone marrow transplant. Each CDR3 is given with its conserved first and last residue. The D gene is left open where the match is weak. Clone size is not always given. Where it is, it says once, few, many or a class for expanded clones.

NA TRBD1 TRBJ2-1 TRBV13 CASSWARGQGEQFF TGTGCCAGCAGCTGGGCCAGGGGGCAAGGGGAGCAGTTCTTC
NA NA TRBJ1-2 TRBV4-3 CASSQDLGPYGYTF TGCGCCAGCAGCCAAGATTTGGGACCGTATGGCTACACCTTC
NA TRBD2 TRBJ2-1 TRBV2 CASSPGLAGGNEQFF TGTGCCAGCAGTCCCGGACTAGCGGGGGGCAATGAGCAGTTCTTC
NA TRBD1 TRBJ1-5 TRBV28 CASSIRTGGNQPQHF TGTGCCAGCAGTATCCGTACAGGGGGCAATCAGCCCCAGCATTTT
NA TRBD2 TRBJ2-7 TRBV5-1 CASRTLAGVGEQYF TGCGCCAGCAGGACACTAGCGGGGGTTGGCGAGCAGTACTTC
NA NA TRBJ1-4 TRBV15 CATSRGAWSKLFF TGTGCCACCAGCAGAGGGGCCTGGTCGAAACTGTTTTTT
NA NA TRBJ2-3 TRBV27 CASSLWGGGGGTDTQYF TGTGCCAGCAGTTTATGGGGGGGCGGGGGAGGGACAGATACGCAGTATTTT
NA NA TRBJ1-3 TRBV6-1 CASTLIPGNTIYF TGTGCCAGCACTCTAATCCCTGGAAACACCATATATTTT
once TRBD2 TRBJ2-5 TRBV27 CASSPRGREETQYF TGTGCCAGCAGCCCTCGGGGGAGGGAAGAGACCCAGTACTTC
NA NA TRBJ2-7 TRBV5-1 CASSLAASYEQYF TGCGCCAGCAGCTTGGCCGCCTCCTACGAGCAGTACTTC
NA TRBD1 TRBJ1-2 TRBV4-1 CASSQEGQGRYGYTF TGCGCCAGCAGCCAAGAGGGACAGGGACGATATGGCTACACCTTC
NA NA TRBJ1-4 TRBV5-1 CASSPRRAGIEKLFF TGCGCCAGCAGCCCACGCCGGGCAGGGATCGAAAAACTGTTTTTT
few TRBD2 TRBJ2-7 TRBV6-6 CASRPIAGSSYEQYF TGTGCCAGCAGACCGATAGCGGGGAGCTCCTACGAGCAGTACTTC
NA NA TRBJ2-7 TRBV28 CASSLTAYEQYF TGTGCCAGCAGTTTAACAGCCTACGAGCAGTACTTC
once NA TRBJ1-2 TRBV7-2 CASSRGGGWNYGYTF TGTGCCAGCAGCCGCGGTGGGGGATGGAACTATGGCTACACCTTC